The clone carrying this T cell receptor (beta chain) was found many times. V was shortened by 6 bases and J by 0 bases, with 10 bases between the two germline ends. The CDR3 loop spans 13 amino acids. In germline, CDR1 is SQVTM, CDR2 ANQGSEA. The data stem from a study of beta chain features in type 1 diabetes. As every portion of the isolated RNA was reverse transcribed, the sequencing read expressed TCRB transcripts. TCRdb's copy holds only in-frame clones and misses some; the assay was immunoSEQ multiplex PCR. The sample consists of some 200,000 clones, 11% of them appearing once. The origin of this receptor is a man aged 18 to 29 in good health. Sequencing was done on a sample of central memory CD4+ T cells from blood. The chain combines TRBV29-1 with TRBJ2-3; no clear D gene. CDR3 residues: CSVEPSSTDTQYF. The DNA for the CDR3 is TGCAGCGTGGAGCCTTCTAGCACAGATACGCAGTATTTT.